The T cell receptor beta chain under discussion was sequenced for a study of CD8+ T cells in alopecia areata. Study in general: Patients in the treated group were given tofacitinib by mouth, 5 to 10 mg twice a day. General study results and limits: Scalp clonality, along with expanded CD8+ clones among the top 100, was significantly decreased by tofacitinib. Normal skin's resident alphabeta T cells are also sequenced in scalp samples.

Treatment here: oral pan-JAK inhibitor, 5-10 mg twice daily. Peripheral blood and lesional scalp punch biopsies were taken from alopecia areata patients. Comments on this clone: Its antigen is not known.

This CDR3 has 18 amino acids. The ends were cut back, 4 bases at V and 2 bases at J, with 22 bases in the middle. Germline CDR1 and CDR2: MNHEY and SMNVEV (reference sequence). RNA was extracted and reverse transcribed into cDNA as the sequencing template. Here immunoSEQ multiplex PCR was the method, and the copy in TCRdb shows in-frame clones only, minus some. The sample lists over 150,000 clones, 58% occurring once. The sequence came from a human donor with alopecia areata. This chain uses TRBV27 with TRBJ2-3; D is unclear. The sample was CD4+ T cells sorted from blood, taken at week 24, from a patient treated with tofacitinib. As DNA, the CDR3 is TGTGCCAGCAGTTACTACTTCGGGCCTCCGAAATACACAGATACGCAGTATTTT. Encoded protein: CASSYYFGPPKYTDTQYF.